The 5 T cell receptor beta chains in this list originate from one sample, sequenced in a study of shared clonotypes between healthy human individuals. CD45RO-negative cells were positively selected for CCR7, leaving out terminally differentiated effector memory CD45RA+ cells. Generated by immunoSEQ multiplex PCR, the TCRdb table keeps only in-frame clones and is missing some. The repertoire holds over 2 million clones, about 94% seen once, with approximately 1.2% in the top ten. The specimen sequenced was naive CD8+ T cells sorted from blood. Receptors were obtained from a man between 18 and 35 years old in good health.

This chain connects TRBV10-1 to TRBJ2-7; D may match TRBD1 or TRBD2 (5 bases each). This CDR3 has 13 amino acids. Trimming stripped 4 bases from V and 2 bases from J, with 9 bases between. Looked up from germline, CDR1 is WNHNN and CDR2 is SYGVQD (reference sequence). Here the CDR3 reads CASSGGVPYEQYF. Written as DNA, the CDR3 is TGCGCCAGCAGTGGAGGGGTCCCCTACGAGCAGTACTTC.

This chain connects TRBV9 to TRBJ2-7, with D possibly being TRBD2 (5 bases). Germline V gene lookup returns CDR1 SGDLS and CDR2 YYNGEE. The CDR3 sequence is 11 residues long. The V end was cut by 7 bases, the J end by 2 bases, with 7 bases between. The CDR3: CASGSPYEQYF. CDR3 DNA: TGTGCCAGCGGGAGCCCCTACGAGCAGTACTTC.

In DNA, the CDR3 is TGTGCCAGTAGTATGGGAGTCCTCTCCTACGAGCAGTACTTC. Translation gives CASSMGVLSYEQYF. This chain joins TRBV19 and TRBJ2-7; D perhaps matches TRBD2 (5 bases). The CDR3 runs 14 residues. Germline values: CDR1 LNHDA, CDR2 SQIVND (reference sequence). V lost 3 bases and J lost 0, with 9 bases in between.

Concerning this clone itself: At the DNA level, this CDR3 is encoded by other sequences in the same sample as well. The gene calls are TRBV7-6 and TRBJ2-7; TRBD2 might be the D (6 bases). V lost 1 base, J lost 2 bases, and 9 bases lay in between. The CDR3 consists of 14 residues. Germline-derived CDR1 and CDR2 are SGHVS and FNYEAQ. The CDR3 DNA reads TGTGCCAGCAGCTTAGGGGGGGAAACCTACGAGCAGTACTTC. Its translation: CASSLGGETYEQYF.

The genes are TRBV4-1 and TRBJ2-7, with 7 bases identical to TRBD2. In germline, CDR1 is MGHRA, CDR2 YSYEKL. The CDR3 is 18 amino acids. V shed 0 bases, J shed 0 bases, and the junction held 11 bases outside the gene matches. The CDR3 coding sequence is TGCGCCAGCAGCCAAGAAACGCCAAGCGGGATAGGCTCCTACGAGCAGTACTTC. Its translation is CASSQETPSGIGSYEQYF.